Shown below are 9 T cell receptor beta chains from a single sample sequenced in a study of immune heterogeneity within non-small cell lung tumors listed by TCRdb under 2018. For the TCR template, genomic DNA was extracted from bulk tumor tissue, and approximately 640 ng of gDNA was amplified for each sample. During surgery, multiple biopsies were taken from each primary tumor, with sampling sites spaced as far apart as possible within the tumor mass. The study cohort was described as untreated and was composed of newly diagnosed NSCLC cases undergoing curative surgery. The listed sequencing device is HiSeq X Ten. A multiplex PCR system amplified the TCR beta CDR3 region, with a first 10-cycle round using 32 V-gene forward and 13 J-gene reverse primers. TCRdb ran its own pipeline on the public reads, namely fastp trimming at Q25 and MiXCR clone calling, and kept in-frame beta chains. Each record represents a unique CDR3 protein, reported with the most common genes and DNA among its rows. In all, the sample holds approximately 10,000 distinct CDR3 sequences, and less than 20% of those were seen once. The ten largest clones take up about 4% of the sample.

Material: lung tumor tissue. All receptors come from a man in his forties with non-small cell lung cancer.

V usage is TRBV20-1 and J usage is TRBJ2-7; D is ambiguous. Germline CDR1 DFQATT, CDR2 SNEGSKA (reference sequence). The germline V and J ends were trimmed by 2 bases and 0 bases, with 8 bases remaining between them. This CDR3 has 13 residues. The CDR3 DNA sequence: TGCAGTGCTAGACCCAGGTTCTCCTACGAGCAGTACTTC. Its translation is CSARPRFSYEQYF.

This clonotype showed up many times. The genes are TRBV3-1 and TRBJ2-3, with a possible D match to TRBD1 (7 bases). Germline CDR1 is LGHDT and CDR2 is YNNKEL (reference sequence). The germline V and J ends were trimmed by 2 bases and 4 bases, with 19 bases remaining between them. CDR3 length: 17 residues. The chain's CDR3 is CASSQPYAGGQADTQYF. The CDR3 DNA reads TGTGCCAGCAGCCAACCGTACGCAGGGGGGCAGGCAGATACGCAGTATTTT.

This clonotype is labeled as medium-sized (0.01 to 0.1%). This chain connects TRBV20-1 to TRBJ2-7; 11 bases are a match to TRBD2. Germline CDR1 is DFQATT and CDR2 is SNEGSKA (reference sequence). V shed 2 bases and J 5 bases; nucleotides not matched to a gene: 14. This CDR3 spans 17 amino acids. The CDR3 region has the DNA TGCAGTGCTAGAAAACTAGCGGGAGTTTGGGTACGGCACGAGCAGTACTTC. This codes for CSARKLAGVWVRHEQYF.

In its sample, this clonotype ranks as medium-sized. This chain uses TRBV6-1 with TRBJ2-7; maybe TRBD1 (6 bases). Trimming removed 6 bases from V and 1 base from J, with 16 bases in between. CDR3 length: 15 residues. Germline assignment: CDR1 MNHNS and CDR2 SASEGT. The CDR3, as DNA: TGTGCCAGCAGATCAATCGGGACACTATCCTACGAGCAGTACTTC. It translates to CASRSIGTLSYEQYF.

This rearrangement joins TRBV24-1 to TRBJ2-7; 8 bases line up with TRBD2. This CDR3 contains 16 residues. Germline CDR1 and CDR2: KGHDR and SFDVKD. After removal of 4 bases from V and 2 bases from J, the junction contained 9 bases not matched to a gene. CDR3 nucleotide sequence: TGTGCCACCAGTGAATCAAGCGGGAGTGGGGCCTACGAGCAGTACTTC. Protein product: CATSESSGSGAYEQYF.

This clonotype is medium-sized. The CDR3 DNA reads TGTGCCAGCAGTCGACCCCACAGTGGGAATCAGCCCCAGCATTTT. Protein sequence: CASSRPHSGNQPQHF. The genes are TRBV28 and TRBJ1-5; D unclear. This CDR3 contains 15 residues. V was pared by 5 bases and J by 4 bases, with 15 bases between. CDR1 and CDR2 (germline): MDHEN, SYDVKM. Full variable domain (outside the CDR3, taken from reference TRBV28 and TRBJ1-5): DVKVTQSSRYLVKRTGEKVFLECVQDMDHENMFWYRQDPGLGLRLIYFSYDVKMKEKGDIPEGYSVSREKKERFSLILESASTNQTSMYLCASSRPHSGNQPQHFGDGTRLSIL.

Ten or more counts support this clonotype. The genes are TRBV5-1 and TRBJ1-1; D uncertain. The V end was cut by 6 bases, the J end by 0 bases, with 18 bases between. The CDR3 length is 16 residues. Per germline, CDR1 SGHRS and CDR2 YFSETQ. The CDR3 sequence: CASTPRQFSLNTEAFF. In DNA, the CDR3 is TGCGCCAGCACCCCCCGCCAATTTTCGTTGAACACTGAAGCTTTCTTT.

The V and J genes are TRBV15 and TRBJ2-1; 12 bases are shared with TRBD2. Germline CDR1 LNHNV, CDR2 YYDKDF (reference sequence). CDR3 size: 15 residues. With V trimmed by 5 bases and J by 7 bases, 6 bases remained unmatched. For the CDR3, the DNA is TGTGCCACCAGCGCGACTAGCGGGAGTGCTAATGAGCAGTTCTTC. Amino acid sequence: CATSATSGSANEQFF.

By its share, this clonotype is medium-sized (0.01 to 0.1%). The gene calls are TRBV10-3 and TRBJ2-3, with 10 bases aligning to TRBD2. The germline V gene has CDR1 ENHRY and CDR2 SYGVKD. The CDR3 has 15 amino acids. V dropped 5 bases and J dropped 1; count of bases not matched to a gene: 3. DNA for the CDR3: TGTGCCATCAGTTCCGGGACTAGCGGCACAGATACGCAGTATTTT. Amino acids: CAISSGTSGTDTQYF.